Below, 18 T cell receptor beta chains from the same sample are listed, as sequenced in a study of T cell responses to AZD1222 COVID-19 vaccine. Profiled with immunoSEQ multiplex PCR; TCRdb holds only in-frame clones, not every one. The table lists around 99,000 clones, about nine tenths of them singletons. The sequenced sample was peripheral blood, obtained on day 0 of AZD1222 vaccination. These receptors all stem from an adult in good health.

V is TRBV6-5 and J is TRBJ2-2; D may correspond to TRBD1 or TRBD2 (5 bases each). This CDR3 has 14 amino acids. Germline CDR1 is MNHEY and CDR2 is SVGAGI. Between the trimmed V and J ends, which lost 7 bases and 3 bases, there was a span of 12 bases. The CDR3 DNA sequence: TGTGCCAGCACCTCCCTGGGACACACCGGGGAGCTGTTTTTT. Protein product: CASTSLGHTGELFF.

The chain links TRBV28 to TRBJ1-6, with a possible D match to TRBD1 (6 bases). The ends were cut back, 4 bases at V and 9 bases at J, with 16 bases in the middle. Looked up from germline, CDR1 is MDHEN and CDR2 is SYDVKM. This CDR3 spans 15 amino acids. The CDR3 is CASSSPDSDVSPLHF. CDR3 bases: TGTGCCAGCAGTTCCCCGGACAGTGATGTTTCACCCCTCCACTTT. The full variable domain, completed using reference TRBV28 and TRBJ1-6, is DVKVTQSSRYLVKRTGEKVFLECVQDMDHENMFWYRQDPGLGLRLIYFSYDVKMKEKGDIPEGYSVSREKKERFSLILESASTNQTSMYLCASSSPDSDVSPLHFGNGTRLTVT.

This clone was picked up many times. The chain has TRBV25-1 and TRBJ2-7, with D perhaps matching TRBD1 (6 bases). The CDR3 loop spans 17 amino acids. Per the germline V gene, CDR1 is MGHDK and CDR2 is SYGVNS. V was pared by 3 bases and J by 6 bases, with 24 bases between. CDR3 in amino acids: CASSDETGGAREGEQYF. The CDR3 DNA reads as TGTGCCAGCAGTGATGAGACAGGTGGGGCCCGAGAGGGCGAGCAGTACTTC.

The chain's CDR3 is CASRTGQMNTEAFF. The CDR3 coding sequence is TGTGCCAGCAGGACGGGACAGATGAACACTGAAGCTTTCTTT. This rearrangement joins TRBV6-5 to TRBJ1-1; the match to TRBD1 covers 7 bases. The CDR3 totals 14 residues. Germline CDR1 MNHEY, CDR2 SVGAGI. V was clipped by 6 bases and J by 0 bases; unmatched bases: 4.

V usage is TRBV27 and J usage is TRBJ2-7; 11 nucleotides align to TRBD2. The CDR3 loop spans 14 amino acids. Looked up from germline, CDR1 is MNHEY and CDR2 is SMNVEV (reference sequence). The V gene end was trimmed by 6 bases and the J gene end by 5 bases; junction bases not matched to a gene: 6. The DNA of the CDR3 is TGTGCCAGCAGGATTAGCGGGAGGGGCCACGAGCAGTACTTC. Encoded protein: CASRISGRGHEQYF.

V and J are TRBV7-2 and TRBJ1-3; weak D call: TRBD1 (6 bases). This CDR3 has 15 amino acids. Per the germline V gene, CDR1 is SGHTA and CDR2 is FQGNSA. The germline V and J ends were trimmed by 2 bases and 2 bases, with 10 bases remaining between them. This CDR3 reads CASSLTQGTGNTIYF. In DNA form, the CDR3 reads TGTGCCAGCAGCTTAACGCAGGGGACTGGAAACACCATATATTTT.

The CDR3 nucleotides are TGTGCCAGCAGTCGGAGGGGGCCCCAAGGCGAGCAGTACTTC. This gives the protein CASSRRGPQGEQYF. The rearrangement joins TRBV6-5 to TRBJ2-7, with D possibly being TRBD1 (7 bases). CDR3 length: 14 amino acids. V lost 5 bases to trimming and J lost 6 bases, with 17 bases between them. From germline, CDR1 is MNHEY and CDR2 SVGAGI.

V is TRBV5-1 and J is TRBJ1-5; no clear D. Germline values: CDR1 SGHRS, CDR2 YFSETQ. The V and J ends lost 4 bases and 5 bases respectively, with 10 bases between them. CDR3 length equals 13 residues. CDR3 in DNA: TGCGCCAGCAGCCCACAAGTGGATCAGCCCCAGCATTTT. Translation: CASSPQVDQPQHF. Combining the CDR3 with reference TRBV5-1 and TRBJ1-5 gives the whole variable domain KAGVTQTPRYLIKTRGQQVTLSCSPISGHRSVSWYQQTPGQGLQFLFEYFSETQRNKGNFPGRFSGRQFSNSRSEMNVSTLELGDSALYLCASSPQVDQPQHFGDGTRLSIL.

V usage is TRBV3-1 (or the pseudogene TRBV3-2) and J usage is TRBJ1-2; tentatively, D is TRBD1 (6 bases). The CDR3 contains 18 residues. Germline CDR1 is LGHDT and CDR2 is YNNKEL (reference sequence). Trimming removed 6 bases at V and 2 bases at J, with 25 bases between. CDR3 sequence (DNA): TGTGCCAGCAGTCGAATCCCCAGGGGTGGGCTTACCAACTATGGCTACACCTTC. This codes for CASSRIPRGGLTNYGYTF.

The chain employs TRBV29-1 and TRBJ2-7, with TRBD2 identical over 7 bases. Looked up from germline, CDR1 is SQVTM and CDR2 is ANQGSEA. The CDR3 covers 13 residues. V was clipped by 5 bases and J by 2 bases; unmatched bases: 6. The CDR3: CSVFSGRTYEQYF. The CDR3 DNA sequence: TGCAGCGTTTTTAGCGGGCGGACCTACGAGCAGTACTTC.

This chain joins TRBV28 and TRBJ1-2; 9 nucleotides line up with TRBD1. With 6 bases clipped from V and 7 bases from J, the junction kept 15 bases outside the gene matches. The CDR3 spans 16 residues. Germline V gene lookup returns CDR1 MDHEN and CDR2 SYDVKM. CDR3: CASRFTGGAGSGGYTF. The DNA for the CDR3 is TGTGCCAGCAGATTTACAGGGGGCGCGGGATCTGGTGGCTACACCTTC.

This sequence joins TRBV2 and TRBJ2-7; no firm D call. Trimming stripped 2 bases from V and 3 bases from J, with 8 bases between. CDR1 and CDR2 (germline): SNHLY, FYNNEI. The length of the CDR3 is 13 residues. CDR3: CASSENNSYEQYF. CDR3 coding DNA: TGTGCCAGCAGTGAAAACAACAGCTACGAGCAGTACTTC.

This clone has at least ten counts. The chain joins TRBV7-8 to TRBJ1-1, with D unclear. Per germline, CDR1 SGHVS and CDR2 FQNEAQ. There are 14 residues in the CDR3. With 4 bases removed from V and 5 bases from J, the gap between germline ends came to 14 bases. The CDR3 DNA follows: TGTGCCAGCAGCTGGAGCCCCTTTGGGACTGAAGCTTTCTTT. Its translation is CASSWSPFGTEAFF.

The chain has TRBV5-1 and TRBJ2-7; TRBD1 agrees at 7 bases. J was trimmed by 5 bases and V by 4 bases; bases with no gene match: 9. The CDR3 consists of 14 residues. CDR1 is SGHRS, CDR2 YFSETQ, per germline. The CDR3 region has the DNA TGCGCCAGCAGCATCGGACAGGCAGCAGACGAGCAGTACTTC. This codes for CASSIGQAADEQYF.

In its sample, this clone was seen once. The chain carries TRBV2 and TRBJ2-1; 9 nucleotides agree with TRBD2. Germline V gene lookup returns CDR1 SNHLY and CDR2 FYNNEI. After removal of 6 bases from V and 2 bases from J, the junction contained 5 bases not matched to a gene. The CDR3 has 15 amino acids. The CDR3 is CASSLAGPTYNEQFF. The CDR3 region has the DNA TGTGCCAGCAGCCTAGCGGGACCTACCTACAATGAGCAGTTCTTC.

This clone was seen once. The V call is TRBV5-1, the J call TRBJ2-7, with a weak D call TRBD1 (5 bases). Germline V lookup: CDR1 SGHRS, CDR2 YFSETQ. Trimming removed 4 bases at V and 2 bases at J, with 13 bases between. There are 14 residues in the CDR3. The CDR3 loop is CASSMDTATYEQYF. The CDR3 bases are TGCGCCAGCAGCATGGACACCGCCACCTACGAGCAGTACTTC.

The chain carries TRBV5-4 and TRBJ1-2; maybe TRBD1 (6 bases). V was pared by 3 bases and J by 4 bases, with 13 bases between. The CDR3 runs to 14 residues. The germline V gene encodes CDR1 SGHNT and CDR2 YYREEE (reference sequence). CDR3 residues: CASSSGTLAYGYTF. CDR3 bases: TGTGCCAGCAGCTCTGGGACACTCGCCTATGGCTACACCTTC.

The chain combines TRBV19 with TRBJ1-6, with 7 bases lining up with TRBD1. The germline V gene has CDR1 LNHDA and CDR2 SQIVND (reference sequence). V trimming: 5 bases; J trimming: 11 bases; junction bases outside the gene matches: 3. This CDR3 comprises 12 residues. The CDR3 region is CASSPRGTPLHF. The CDR3 DNA follows: TGTGCCAGTAGTCCCAGGGGGACACCCCTCCACTTT.